These T cell receptor beta chains were read from a single sample in a study of T cell responses to AZD1222 COVID-19 vaccine. Sequencing used immunoSEQ multiplex PCR; TCRdb keeps in-frame clones, though not all of them. The sample has around 140,000 clones; approximately 91% are singletons. This material consisted of peripheral blood, taken on day 0 of AZD1222 vaccination. The source is an adult in good health. The CDR3 runs from the conserved cysteine through the conserved F or W. The order of the fields is V gene, D gene, J gene, CDR3 DNA, CDR3 protein. D genes are given only for firm matches.

V: TRBV3-1/TRBV3-2
D: NA
J: TRBJ2-1
DNA: TGTGCCAGCAGCCAAGCAGGGAATGAGCAGTTCTTC
CDR3: CASSQAGNEQFF

V: TRBV19
D: NA
J: TRBJ1-2
DNA: TGTGCCAGTACCGCAGGGGACTTCTATGGCTACACCTTC
CDR3: CASTAGDFYGYTF

V: TRBV28
D: NA
J: TRBJ1-2
DNA: TGTGCCAGCAGTTTCCTCCGGGATTGGGGCTACACCTTC
CDR3: CASSFLRDWGYTF

V: TRBV30
D: NA
J: TRBJ1-2
DNA: TGTGCCTGGAGTGTAAGCAACTATGGCTACACCTTC
CDR3: CAWSVSNYGYTF

V: TRBV6-5
D: TRBD1
J: TRBJ2-7
DNA: TGTGCCAGCAGGGGAAGGGGACAGGGGACCTACGAGCAGTACTTC
CDR3: CASRGRGQGTYEQYF

V: TRBV7-3
D: NA
J: TRBJ2-3
DNA: TGTGCCAGCAGCTTGCCGGGGAGGCGGGATTCAGATACGCAGTATTTT
CDR3: CASSLPGRRDSDTQYF

V: TRBV6-1
D: NA
J: TRBJ2-3
DNA: TGTGCCAGCAGTGAAGCGGGTGGCGGCGGCACAGATACGCAGTATTTT
CDR3: CASSEAGGGGTDTQYF

V: TRBV18
D: TRBD1
J: TRBJ2-2
DNA: TGTGCCAGCTCAAGAAAGGACAGGGACACCGGGGAGCTGTTTTTT
CDR3: CASSRKDRDTGELFF

V: TRBV12-3/TRBV12-4
D: TRBD2
J: TRBJ2-7
DNA: TGTGCCAGCAGTTCTGGACTAGCATACGAGCAGTACTTC
CDR3: CASSSGLAYEQYF

V: TRBV7-2
D: NA
J: TRBJ1-6
DNA: TGTGCCAGCAGCTTACAGAACTATAATTCACCCCTCCACTTT
CDR3: CASSLQNYNSPLHF

V: TRBV5-1
D: TRBD1
J: TRBJ1-1
DNA: TGCGCCAGCGGGACAGCCACTGAAGCTTTCTTT
CDR3: CASGTATEAFF

V: TRBV19
D: NA
J: TRBJ1-6
DNA: TGTGCCAGTAGTACCTCACACCGAGGGAATTCACCCCTCCACTTT
CDR3: CASSTSHRGNSPLHF

V: TRBV6-6
D: TRBD1
J: TRBJ1-1
DNA: TGTGCCAGCAGTTACGACAGGGGAGGGACTGAAGCTTTCTTT
CDR3: CASSYDRGGTEAFF

V: TRBV14
D: TRBD2
J: TRBJ2-1
DNA: TGTGCCAGCAGTCCCTTTGGGACTAGCGGGAGTCGAGATGAGCAGTTCTTC
CDR3: CASSPFGTSGSRDEQFF

V: TRBV10-1
D: NA
J: TRBJ1-6
DNA: TGCGCCAGCAGTGAAGAAGTCGGGCAGGGCCGCTCCTATAATTCACCCCTCCACTTT
CDR3: CASSEEVGQGRSYNSPLHF

V: TRBV2
D: NA
J: TRBJ2-2
DNA: TGTGCCAGCAGCGAACAGGGAGTCGGGGAGCTGTTTTTT
CDR3: CASSEQGVGELFF

V: TRBV21-1
D: NA
J: TRBJ2-7
DNA: TGTGGGTCCAATCGGACAGGGAGAAACTACGAGCAGTACTTC
CDR3: CGSNRTGRNYEQYF

V: TRBV14
D: NA
J: TRBJ1-4
DNA: TGTGCCAGCAGCCCCCGTGTTGCCGCAGGTGAAAAACTGTTTTTT
CDR3: CASSPRVAAGEKLFF

V: TRBV27
D: TRBD2
J: TRBJ2-5
DNA: TGTGCCAGCAGTCTCGGGACTAGCCCGACTCTTCAAGAGACCCAGTACTTC
CDR3: CASSLGTSPTLQETQYF

V: TRBV28
D: NA
J: TRBJ1-1
DNA: TGTGCCAGCAGTTTCGACGGGAACACTGAAGCTTTCTTT
CDR3: CASSFDGNTEAFF